The 28 T cell receptor beta chains given below trace back to one sample, sequenced in a study of blood T cells in healthy people across ages (dated by TCRdb to the mid-2010s). Library construction relied on 5' RACE. Sequencer: Illumina HiSeq 2500. The second PCR ran for about 6 to 12 cycles and used a J-beta primer mix along with a sample-barcoded 5' primer. Using fastp at Q25 and MiXCR, TCRdb reprocessed the public reads and kept productive beta chains. CDR3 protein duplicates are merged, each entry listing the most common genes and DNA. Within this sample are over a million distinct CDR3 sequences, with roughly 24% of them counted one time only. The ten largest make up around 0.75% of the sample. The same data also contributed to another study, on T cells of mothers and their children.

Sequencing input: blood. The receptors originated from a girl aged 2 to 9 in good health.

The chain recombines TRBV7-9 with TRBJ2-7; D possibly uses TRBD1 or TRBD2 (5 bases each). The CDR3 consists of 13 residues. Germline V gene sequence: CDR1 SEHNR, CDR2 FQNEAQ (reference sequence). The ends were cut back, 5 bases at V and 3 bases at J, with 11 bases in the middle. The chain's CDR3 is CASSPGPVYEQYF. The CDR3 DNA reads TGTGCCAGCAGCCCGGGACCGGTCTACGAGCAGTACTTC.

This clonotype was seen a handful of times. The chain uses TRBV7-9 and TRBJ2-5; TRBD1 is a possible D gene (6 bases). Trimming stripped 7 bases from V and 7 bases from J, with 19 bases between. CDR3 length equals 14 residues. Germline V CDR1 and CDR2: SEHNR, FQNEAQ (reference sequence). This CDR3 reads CASTSGAFNWTQYF. DNA of the CDR3: TGTGCCAGCACCTCAGGGGCGTTTAATTGGACCCAGTACTTC.

The rearrangement joins TRBV7-9 to TRBJ1-1, with D unclear. The CDR3 loop spans 15 amino acids. V shed 3 bases and J shed 1 base, with 12 bases lying between them. Per germline, CDR1 SEHNR and CDR2 FQNEAQ (reference sequence). The CDR3 spells CASSFEEGTNTEAFF. The CDR3 nucleotides are TGTGCCAGCAGCTTTGAGGAGGGTACGAACACTGAAGCTTTCTTT.

This clonotype showed up just a few times. This chain uses TRBV6-4 with TRBJ2-3, with 11 bases lining up with TRBD2. Germline V lookup: CDR1 MRHNA, CDR2 SNTAGT. Trimming took 4 bases from V and 1 from J; bases not matched to a gene: 1. This CDR3 is 15 amino acids long. CDR3: CASSVLAGGTDTQYF. CDR3 nucleotide sequence: TGTGCCAGCAGTGTACTAGCGGGAGGCACAGATACGCAGTATTTT.

This clonotype was recorded at least ten times. The chain couples TRBV7-3 to TRBJ1-2; a possible D gene is TRBD1 (5 bases). V lost 3 bases and J 5 bases, leaving 10 bases between the germline ends. CDR1 is SGHTA and CDR2 is FQGTGA in the germline V gene. The CDR3 has 13 residues. The CDR3 nucleotides are TGTGCCAGCAGCTTGGGGGGATTATATGGCTACACCTTC. It codes for CASSLGGLYGYTF.

This clonotype was seen a few times. The V and J genes are TRBV7-2 and TRBJ2-4; D is unclear. CDR1 is SGHTA and CDR2 is FQGNSA in the germline V gene. The CDR3 spans 14 residues. Trimming cost V 5 bases and J 8 bases, with 16 bases left between them. This CDR3 reads CASSRQAPTDIQYF. The CDR3 DNA is TGTGCCAGCAGCAGACAAGCTCCAACGGACATTCAGTACTTC.

V gene TRBV4-3 combines with J gene TRBJ2-4; the D is unclear. V lost 0 bases, J lost 1 base, and 7 bases lay in between. The CDR3 is 15 residues long. Germline CDR1 and CDR2: LGHNA and YSLEER. The CDR3 here is CASSQENMAKNIQYF. The CDR3 DNA is TGCGCCAGCAGCCAAGAAAACATGGCCAAAAACATTCAGTACTTC.

Only a few counts were recorded for this clonotype. V usage is TRBV29-1 and J usage is TRBJ2-3; D is ambiguous. Germline-derived CDR1 and CDR2 are SQVTM and ANQGSEA. The CDR3 length is 12 residues. Trimming cost V 3 bases and J 4 bases, with 8 bases left between them. The CDR3 is CSVDQAADTQYF. CDR3 in DNA: TGCAGCGTTGACCAGGCAGCAGATACGCAGTATTTT.

The genes are TRBV7-2 and TRBJ2-3, with 13 nucleotides matching TRBD2. This CDR3 contains 15 residues. Trimming removed 4 bases from V and 6 bases from J; junction bases left unmatched: 4. The germline CDR1 and CDR2 sequences are SGHTA and FQGNSA. CDR3 DNA sequence: TGTGCCAGCAGCTCACTAGCGGGGGGGTTCGATACGCAGTATTTT. Translating it yields CASSSLAGGFDTQYF.

The chain employs TRBV7-3 and TRBJ1-3, with 9 nucleotides matching TRBD1. This CDR3 comprises 16 residues. The ends lost 4 bases at V and 4 bases at J; junction bases unmatched: 8. Germline CDR1 and CDR2: SGHTA and FQGTGA. The CDR3 loop is CASSSPSGTGGNTIYF. The CDR3 nucleotides are TGTGCCAGCAGCTCACCATCAGGGACAGGGGGAAACACCATATATTTT.

The V and J genes are TRBV20-1 and TRBJ2-1, with 11 bases fitting TRBD2. The V gene's germline CDR1 is DFQATT and CDR2 SNEGSKA (reference sequence). CDR3 size: 15 residues. V lost 5 bases to trimming and J lost 8 bases; unmatched junction nucleotides: 11. CDR3 DNA sequence: TGCAGTGCTGGGGGGGGGACTAGCGGATATGATGAGCAGTTCTTC. Translated: CSAGGGTSGYDEQFF.

The chain uses TRBV7-2 and TRBJ1-1; D not resolved. The ends were cut back, 3 bases at V and 6 bases at J, with 17 bases in the middle. Germline CDR1 SGHTA, CDR2 FQGNSA. The CDR3 is 15 residues long. The CDR3 protein is CASSFDEVGRAEAFF. CDR3 coding DNA: TGTGCCAGCAGCTTTGACGAAGTAGGGAGGGCTGAAGCTTTCTTT.

The CDR3 bases are TGTGCCAGCAGCCGTGGATGTACCCCCTGTGAGGAAAAACTGTTTTTT. Protein sequence: CASSRGCTPCEEKLFF. This rearrangement joins TRBV6-2 or TRBV6-3 to TRBJ1-4; no clear D gene. There are 16 residues in the CDR3. Germline-derived CDR1 and CDR2 are MNHEY and SVGEGT. Trimming stripped 6 bases from V and 8 bases from J, with 22 bases between.

The chain uses TRBV9 and TRBJ2-3, with 8 bases lining up with TRBD2. J lost 3 bases, V lost 4 bases, and 16 bases had no gene match. This CDR3 region has 18 residues. Germline CDR1 is SGDLS and CDR2 is YYNGEE. The CDR3 spells CASSSPPGGLEGTDTQYF. The CDR3 DNA reads as TGTGCCAGCAGCTCCCCCCCGGGGGGGCTAGAAGGGACAGATACGCAGTATTTT.

The chain carries TRBV19 and TRBJ2-3; D remains ambiguous. V lost 6 bases, J lost 9 bases, and 10 bases lay in between. Germline CDR1 LNHDA, CDR2 SQIVND (reference sequence). CDR3 length: 11 amino acids. The CDR3 nucleotides read TGTGCCAGTAGAGGGTATGGCACGCAGTATTTT. Translation gives CASRGYGTQYF.

The chain carries TRBV5-1 and TRBJ2-1, with 15 nucleotides matching TRBD2. This CDR3 has 16 residues. The V gene end was trimmed by 0 bases and the J gene end by 9 bases; junction bases not matched to a gene: 4. Germline loops: CDR1 SGHRS, CDR2 YFSETQ. CDR3 sequence: CASSLAGGLAGGEQFF. CDR3 DNA sequence: TGCGCCAGCAGCTTGGCCGGGGGACTAGCGGGAGGTGAGCAGTTCTTC.

This clonotype was detected only a few times. J is TRBJ2-2 and V is TRBV20-1; D is unclear. Per germline, CDR1 DFQATT and CDR2 SNEGSKA (reference sequence). CDR3 length equals 14 residues. Trimming stripped 2 bases from V and 6 bases from J, with 13 bases between. As DNA, the CDR3 is TGCAGTGCTAGAAGTGGCAGCTGGGCCGGGGAGCTGTTTTTT. It is translated as CSARSGSWAGELFF.

This clonotype was recorded only once. This chain uses TRBV7-3 with TRBJ2-6; D is unresolved. CDR3 length: 16 amino acids. Between the trimmed V and J ends, which lost 5 bases and 4 bases, there was a span of 15 bases. In germline, CDR1 is SGHTA, CDR2 FQGTGA. CDR3 coding DNA: TGTGCCAGCAGCCTTGAATTAACGCGCGGGGCCAACGTCCTGACTTTC. This codes for CASSLELTRGANVLTF.

This clonotype was seen many times. The gene calls are TRBV19 and TRBJ2-3, with D perhaps assigned TRBD1 or TRBD2 (5 bases each). Trimming removed 9 bases from V and 0 bases from J, with 16 bases in between. This CDR3 is built from 15 residues. Germline loops: CDR1 LNHDA, CDR2 SQIVND (reference sequence). The CDR3 loop is CASSLIGASTDTQYF. In DNA form, the CDR3 reads TGTGCCAGCAGCTTAATCGGGGCCAGCACAGATACGCAGTATTTT.

This clonotype was seen a handful of times. This chain uses TRBV24-1 with TRBJ2-5, with no clear D. The CDR3 runs 13 residues. The V gene's germline CDR1 is KGHDR and CDR2 SFDVKD. The V and J ends lost 1 base and 7 bases respectively, with 9 bases between them. CDR3 amino acids: CATSDLFGGTQYF. Written as DNA, the CDR3 is TGTGCCACCAGTGATTTATTCGGCGGGACCCAGTACTTC.

In its sample, this clonotype was seen a few times. The V and J genes are TRBV5-6 and TRBJ1-2; D might be TRBD1 (5 bases). The CDR3 spans 15 residues. The germline gives CDR1 SGHDT, CDR2 YYEEEE. V gave up 4 bases and J gave up 4 bases, with 17 bases separating them. The DNA of the CDR3 is TGTGCCAGCAGCGCATGGGGACCTACAGGCTATGGCTACACCTTC. Protein product: CASSAWGPTGYGYTF.

The sample holds a few counts of this clonotype. The chain has TRBV12-3 or TRBV12-4 and TRBJ2-1; 7 nucleotides align to TRBD2. Germline trimming cut 4 bases from V and 11 bases from J; bases unmatched to any gene: 8. This CDR3 contains 13 residues. The CDR3 is CASSSGTTFQQFF. CDR3 bases: TGTGCCAGCAGTTCCGGGACTACTTTTCAGCAGTTCTTC.

The genes are TRBV11-2 and TRBJ2-3; TRBD1 agrees at 7 bases. The CDR3 runs to 18 residues. The V segment lost 4 bases and the J segment 0 bases; nucleotides outside the gene matches: 13. The germline gives CDR1 SGHAT, CDR2 FQNNGV. The CDR3 spells CASSYSAPGGTSTDTQYF. The CDR3 nucleotides are TGTGCCAGCAGCTACAGCGCCCCAGGGGGTACTAGCACAGATACGCAGTATTTT. Using reference TRBV11-2 and TRBJ2-3 for the parts outside the CDR3, the full variable domain is EAGVAQSPRYKIIEKRQSVAFWCNPISGHATLYWYQQILGQGPKLLIQFQNNGVVDDSQLPKDRFSAERLKGVDSTLKIQPAKLEDSAVYLCASSYSAPGGTSTDTQYFGPGTRLTVL.

This clonotype has more than one count but fewer than ten. The gene calls are TRBV9 and TRBJ1-4; D not certain. The V end was cut by 0 bases, the J end by 5 bases, with 11 bases between. The CDR3 loop spans 15 amino acids. Looked up from germline, CDR1 is SGDLS and CDR2 is YYNGEE. CDR3 in amino acids: CASSVEGWKNEKLFF. The DNA for the CDR3 is TGTGCCAGCAGCGTAGAGGGATGGAAGAATGAAAAACTGTTTTTT.

This clonotype was counted only a few times. The chain links TRBV9 to TRBJ2-5, with D unresolved. Germline-derived CDR1 and CDR2 are SGDLS and YYNGEE. The CDR3 has 13 amino acids. Trimming took off 0 bases at V and 5 bases at J, with 8 bases between the two ends. For the CDR3, the DNA is TGTGCCAGCAGCGTAGGATTCGGGGAGACCCAGTACTTC. Its translation is CASSVGFGETQYF.

This clonotype was seen only once. The chain carries TRBV12-3 or TRBV12-4 and TRBJ2-7; 12 bases agree with TRBD2. This CDR3 is built from 16 residues. V lost 5 bases, J lost 4 bases, and 9 bases stayed unmatched. CDR3: CASSRTSGNELYEQYF. DNA of the CDR3: TGTGCCAGCAGTCGGACTAGCGGGAATGAATTATACGAGCAGTACTTC.

V is TRBV28 and J is TRBJ2-5, with a tentative D call TRBD1 (6 bases). The assigned J gene may be wrong: the sequence end matches TRBJ2-7 better. The CDR3 runs to 14 residues. Looked up from germline, CDR1 is MDHEN and CDR2 is SYDVKM. The CDR3 nucleotides read TGTGCCAGCACAGGGGTGTCGGTCCCCTACGAGCAGTACTTC. Encoded protein: CASTGVSVPYEQYF.

This chain uses TRBV20-1 with TRBJ2-1; 14 bases are a match to TRBD2. CDR3 length: 16 amino acids. Trimming cost V 0 bases and J 8 bases; bases outside gene matches: 6. From germline, CDR1 is DFQATT and CDR2 SNEGSKA (reference sequence). The CDR3 here is CSARDRTSGRIDEQFF. The CDR3 DNA reads as TGCAGTGCTAGAGACCGGACTAGCGGGAGGATCGATGAGCAGTTCTTC.